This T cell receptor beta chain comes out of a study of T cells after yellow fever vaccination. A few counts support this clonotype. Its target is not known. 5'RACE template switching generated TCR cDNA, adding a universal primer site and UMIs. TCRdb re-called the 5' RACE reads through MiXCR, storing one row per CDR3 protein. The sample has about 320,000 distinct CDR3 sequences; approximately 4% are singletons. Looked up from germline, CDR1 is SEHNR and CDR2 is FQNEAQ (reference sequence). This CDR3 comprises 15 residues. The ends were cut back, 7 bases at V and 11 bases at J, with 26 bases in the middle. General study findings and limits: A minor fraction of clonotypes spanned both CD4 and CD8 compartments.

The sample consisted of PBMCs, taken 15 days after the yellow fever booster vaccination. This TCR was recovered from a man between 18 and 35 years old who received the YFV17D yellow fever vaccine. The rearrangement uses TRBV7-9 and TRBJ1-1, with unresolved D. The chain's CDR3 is CASKRLTDLIFVAFF. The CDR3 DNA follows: TGTGCCAGCAAACGTCTCACGGACCTAATATTTGTTGCTTTCTTT.